This TCR beta chain was profiled in a study of blood T cell repertoires in COVID-19. Clones were sequenced by immunoSEQ multiplex PCR, and TCRdb holds only the in-frame ones, with some missing. The sample has a few hundred thousand clones; approximately 86% are singletons. About this clone itself: The sample contains more than one DNA sequence encoding this CDR3.

Trimming took 5 bases from V and 0 from J; bases not matched to a gene: 3. Looked up from germline, CDR1 is MDHEN and CDR2 is SYDVKM. The CDR3 is 14 amino acids. J is TRBJ2-5 and V is TRBV28; 7 nucleotides line up with TRBD2. The receptor comes from an older woman who had recovered from COVID-19. The sample consisted of PBMCs or T cells enriched from blood (not recorded which). The CDR3 coding sequence is TGTGCCAGCAGTAGCCGGGGGGACCAAGAGACCCAGTACTTC. Its translation is CASSSRGDQETQYF.